A selection of T cell receptor beta chains follows, all from one sample in a study of cytomegalovirus exposure and HLA in healthy donors. TCRdb's copy holds only in-frame clones and misses some; the assay was immunoSEQ multiplex PCR. The repertoire holds approximately 150,000 clones, about 87% seen once, with under 5% in the top ten. What was sequenced was PBMCs. The receptors derive from a man between 18 and 29 years old in good health and CMV-seropositive. Each CDR3 is given with its conserved first and last residue. A D gene is named only where the DNA matches it firmly. Part of the rows lack a size; the others show once, few, many or a class for expanded clones.

>16|TRBV19|NA|NA|TRBJ1-1
TGTGCCAGTAGTATAGATCTGGGACACTCGAACACTGAAGCTTTCTTT
CASSIDLGHSNTEAFF
>15|TRBV11-2|TRBD1|NA|TRBJ2-3
TGTGCCAGCAGCCCAGTGACAGGGGGAAAAGATACGCAGTATTTT
CASSPVTGGKDTQYF
>11|TRBV2|NA|NA|TRBJ2-1
TGTGCCAGCAGTACCGGGGGAAGGCAGTTCTTC
CASSTGGRQFF
>13|TRBV18|NA|NA|TRBJ1-1
TGTGCCAGCTCGGCGACCCCGGGGACTGAAGCTTTCTTT
CASSATPGTEAFF
>14|TRBV29-1|TRBD1|NA|TRBJ1-1
TGCAGCGTTAACTACAACAGGGGCGTTTCTGAAGCTTTCTTT
CSVNYNRGVSEAFF
>16|TRBV6-6|TRBD1|NA|TRBJ1-3
TGTGCCAGCAGGCCCCCGGGACAGGGGCCTGGAAACACCATATATTTT
CASRPPGQGPGNTIYF
>14|TRBV6-1|NA|NA|TRBJ1-5
TGTGCCAGCAGTGCAACAGGGAGCAATCAGCCCCAGCATTTT
CASSATGSNQPQHF
>18|TRBV2|TRBD1|NA|TRBJ1-5
TGTGCCAGCAGGGGACCTGGACAGGGTGAGGGTGGAGATCAGCCCCAGCATTTT
CASRGPGQGEGGDQPQHF
>9|TRBV19|NA|few|TRBJ1-2
TGTGCCAGTGGTGGCCCCACCTCCTTC
CASGGPTSF
>14|TRBV6-1|TRBD1|NA|TRBJ1-6
TGTGCCAGCGCGCGGACAGGGGAAAATTCACCCCTCCACTTT
CASARTGENSPLHF
>12|TRBV6-1|NA|NA|TRBJ2-4
TGTGCCAGCAGACCCAGCGGGCGAATTCAGTACTTC
CASRPSGRIQYF
>14|TRBV6-1|NA|NA|TRBJ2-1
TGTGCCAGCAGTGTCCAGGGTTCCTACAATGAGCAGTTCTTC
CASSVQGSYNEQFF
>16|TRBV28|NA|NA|TRBJ2-3
TGTGCCAGCAGTCTTTATTCATCGGGGGACACAGATACGCAGTATTTT
CASSLYSSGDTDTQYF
>14|TRBV18|NA|NA|TRBJ1-1
TGTGCCAGCTCACCACAGGGACAGAACACTGAAGCTTTCTTT
CASSPQGQNTEAFF
>15|TRBV6-6|NA|NA|TRBJ1-2
TGTGCCAGCAAGATTTGGACAGAAGCTAACTATGGCTACACCTTC
CASKIWTEANYGYTF
>16|TRBV6-1|TRBD1|NA|TRBJ2-1
TGTGCCAGCAGTGAAGAGGTGACAGGGGGTGGTAATGAGCAGTTCTTC
CASSEEVTGGGNEQFF
>15|TRBV4-1|TRBD1|NA|TRBJ1-5
TGCGCCAGCAGCCCCTGGGACAGGGTCAATCAGCCCCAGCATTTT
CASSPWDRVNQPQHF
>14|TRBV11-2|TRBD1|NA|TRBJ1-2
TGTGCCAGCAGCTTCGGTCAGGGGGCAAGTGGCTACACCTTC
CASSFGQGASGYTF
>14|TRBV7-2|TRBD1|NA|TRBJ1-6
TGTGCCAGCAGCTTGGGACAGGGCTATTCACCCCTCCACTTT
CASSLGQGYSPLHF
>15|TRBV10-1|TRBD2|NA|TRBJ2-7
TGCGCCAGCAGTGAGGTAGCGGGGGCCTCCTACGAGCAGTACTTC
CASSEVAGASYEQYF
>13|TRBV30|TRBD2|NA|TRBJ2-7
TGTGCCTGGAGGAGCGGGGGGGCCCACGAGCAGTACTTC
CAWRSGGAHEQYF
>12|TRBV6-1|NA|NA|TRBJ1-3
TGTGCCAGCAGAGATTTGGGAGACACCATATATTTT
CASRDLGDTIYF
>14|TRBV28|TRBD1|NA|TRBJ1-3
TGTGCCAGCAGTCGAGGGACAGAGCGAAACACCATATATTTT
CASSRGTERNTIYF
>15|TRBV30|TRBD1|NA|TRBJ2-2
TGTGCCTGGAGTCCAGGACAGGGAGTGTCGGGGGAGCTGTTTTTT
CAWSPGQGVSGELFF
>14|TRBV5-6|NA|NA|TRBJ2-7
TGTGCCAGCTCCGGGACACAAAGCTCCTACGAGCAGTACTTC
CASSGTQSSYEQYF
>14|TRBV28|TRBD1|NA|TRBJ2-7
TGTGCCAGCAGCCCCAGGGACAGGGGGGACGAGCAGTACTTC
CASSPRDRGDEQYF
>16|TRBV9|TRBD2|NA|TRBJ2-1
TGTGCCAGCAGCCCCGGACTAGGGAGCTCCTACAATGAGCAGTTCTTC
CASSPGLGSSYNEQFF
>12|TRBV6-1|NA|few|TRBJ2-1
TGTGCCAGCAGTCAACTCGCGGATGAGCAGTTCTTC
CASSQLADEQFF
>14|TRBV7-9|NA|once|TRBJ1-1
TGTGCCAGCAGCACTCAGGGGTACGACACTGAAGCTTTCTTT
CASSTQGYDTEAFF
>11|TRBV28|NA|NA|TRBJ1-2
TGTGCCAGCAGCCTGAGGTATGGCTACACCTTC
CASSLRYGYTF
>11|TRBV6-1|NA|NA|TRBJ1-2
TGTGCCAGCAGGCGACAAGGAGGCTACACCTTC
CASRRQGGYTF
>15|TRBV5-1|NA|NA|TRBJ1-1
TGCGCCAGCAGCCTAGGGACTTACATGAACACTGAAGCTTTCTTT
CASSLGTYMNTEAFF
>14|TRBV5-6|NA|NA|TRBJ1-1
TGTGCCAGCAGCTTGGGGACCGAGGGCACTGAAGCTTTCTTT
CASSLGTEGTEAFF
>15|TRBV4-1|NA|NA|TRBJ1-6
TGCGCCAGCAGCCAAGGGGACTCCTCCAATTCACCCCTCCACTTT
CASSQGDSSNSPLHF
>17|TRBV28|NA|NA|TRBJ2-1
TGTGCCAGCAGTTCCGCTCTCGCGGGATATTTGGGGAATGAGCAGTTCTTC
CASSSALAGYLGNEQFF
>16|TRBV6-5|NA|NA|TRBJ2-5
TGTGCCAGCAGTTATACGGCGGGTGGGTACCAAGAGACCCAGTACTTC
CASSYTAGGYQETQYF
>14|TRBV28|TRBD2|NA|TRBJ2-7
TGTGCCAGCGGACAACCCGGGGGGGGATACGAGCAGTACTTC
CASGQPGGGYEQYF
>12|TRBV19|NA|NA|TRBJ2-7
TGTGCCAGTAGTCCCCCGGGGGATGAGCAGTACTTC
CASSPPGDEQYF
>14|TRBV30|NA|NA|TRBJ2-1
TGTGCCTGGACTAGGACTCATTCCTACAATGAGCAGTTCTTC
CAWTRTHSYNEQFF
>13|TRBV4-1|TRBD1|few|TRBJ1-2
TGCGCCAGCAGAGGACAGGGGGCCTATGGCTACACCTTC
CASRGQGAYGYTF
>14|TRBV29-1|NA|NA|TRBJ1-2
TGCAGCGTTGAGGACAGAATAAGAGGCTATGGCTACACCTTC
CSVEDRIRGYGYTF
>14|TRBV19|TRBD1|NA|TRBJ1-6
TGTGCCAGTAGTCCGGGACAGGGGAATTCACCCCTCCACTTT
CASSPGQGNSPLHF
>15|TRBV7-3|TRBD2|NA|TRBJ2-2
TGTGCCAGCAGCTTAAGCCTAGCGGGGGACGGGGAGCTGTTTTTT
CASSLSLAGDGELFF
>16|TRBV6-6|TRBD1|NA|TRBJ2-1
TGTGCCAGCAGTTACTCGACCCTGACAGGGTACAATGAGCAGTTCTTC
CASSYSTLTGYNEQFF
>12|TRBV7-9|NA|NA|TRBJ1-4
TGTGCCAGCAGCTATTCGGGTGAAAAACTGTTTTTT
CASSYSGEKLFF
>11|TRBV10-3|NA|NA|TRBJ1-4
TGTGCCACAGCCTGGGGCGAAAAACTGTTTTTT
CATAWGEKLFF
>13|TRBV19|TRBD2|NA|TRBJ2-2
TGTGCCAGTAAGGCGGGAGGGACCGGGGAGCTGTTTTTT
CASKAGGTGELFF